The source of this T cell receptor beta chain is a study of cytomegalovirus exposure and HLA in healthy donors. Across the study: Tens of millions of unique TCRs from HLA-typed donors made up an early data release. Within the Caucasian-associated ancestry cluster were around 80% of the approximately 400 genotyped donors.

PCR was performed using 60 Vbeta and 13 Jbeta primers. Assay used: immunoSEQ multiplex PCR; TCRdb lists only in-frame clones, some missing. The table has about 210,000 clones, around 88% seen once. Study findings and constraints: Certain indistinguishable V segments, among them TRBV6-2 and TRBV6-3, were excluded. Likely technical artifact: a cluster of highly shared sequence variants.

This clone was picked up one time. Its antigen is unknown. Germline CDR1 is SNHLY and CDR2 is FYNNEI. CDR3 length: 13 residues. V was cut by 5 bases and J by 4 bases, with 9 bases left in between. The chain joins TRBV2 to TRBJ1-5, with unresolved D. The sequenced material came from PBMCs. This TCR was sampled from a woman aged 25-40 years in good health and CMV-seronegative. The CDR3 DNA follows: TGTGCCAGCAGTATAGGGAGGAATCAGCCCCAGCATTTT. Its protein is CASSIGRNQPQHF.